Each of the 15 T cell receptor beta chains below was sequenced from the same sample in a study of T cell changes during pregnancy in multiple sclerosis. Here immunoSEQ multiplex PCR was the method, and the copy in TCRdb shows in-frame clones only, minus some. This sample has 70,000 to 95,000 clones, with approximately 92% found just once. The sample consisted of peripheral blood, taken in the first trimester of pregnancy. These receptors all stem from a female donor with multiple sclerosis, enrolled in a pregnancy study.

CDR3 sequence (DNA): TGTGCCAGCAGTCGACTAGCGGAGTACAATGAGCAGTTCTTC. Its translation is CASSRLAEYNEQFF. The chain uses TRBV6-5 and TRBJ2-1; 9 bases line up with TRBD2. The germline V gene has CDR1 MNHEY and CDR2 SVGAGI. The CDR3 runs 14 residues. The junction had 3 bases not matched to a gene; V was cut back by 5 bases and J by 4 bases.

This clone was seen only once. This CDR3 reads CASSSRTTGSYGYTF. DNA of the CDR3: TGTGCCAGCAGCTCCCGGACGACAGGTTCCTATGGCTACACCTTC. The chain links TRBV13 to TRBJ1-2, with D maybe TRBD1 (6 bases). The V and J ends lost 4 bases and 4 bases respectively, with 16 bases between them. The germline V gene has CDR1 PRHDT and CDR2 FYEKMQ (reference sequence). The CDR3 is 15 amino acids.

The chain carries TRBV15 and TRBJ2-7; TRBD1 matches at 9 bases. Germline assignment: CDR1 LNHNV and CDR2 YYDKDF (reference sequence). V shed 2 bases, J shed 5 bases, and the junction held 7 bases outside the gene matches. The CDR3 runs to 15 residues. The CDR3 reads CATSRHPDRGNEQYF. DNA for the CDR3: TGTGCCACCAGCAGACATCCGGACAGGGGCAACGAGCAGTACTTC.

This clone appeared a few times. V is TRBV19 and J is TRBJ1-5, with a weak D call TRBD1 (5 bases). The length of the CDR3 is 13 residues. In germline, CDR1 is LNHDA, CDR2 SQIVND (reference sequence). With 8 bases removed from V and 0 bases from J, the gap between germline ends came to 8 bases. The CDR3 bases are TGTGCCAGTCAGACAGTTAGCAATCAGCCCCAGCATTTT. Translation: CASQTVSNQPQHF.

The rearrangement joins TRBV7-9 to TRBJ2-1, with 7 bases fitting TRBD1. The CDR3 has 14 residues. V trimming: 4 bases; J trimming: 4 bases; junction bases outside the gene matches: 4. Germline CDR1 is SEHNR and CDR2 is FQNEAQ (reference sequence). The CDR3 sequence is CASSSRDRYNEQFF. The DNA of the CDR3 is TGTGCCAGCAGCTCCCGGGACAGATACAATGAGCAGTTCTTC. The full variable domain, completed using reference TRBV7-9 and TRBJ2-1, is DTGVSQNPRHKITKRGQNVTFRCDPISEHNRLYWYRQTLGQGPEFLTYFQNEAQLEKSRLLSDRFSAERPKGSFSTLEIQRTEQGDSAMYLCASSSRDRYNEQFFGPGTRLTVL.

The rearrangement links TRBV7-3 to TRBJ2-2; no reliable D call. The CDR3 runs 16 residues. Looked up from germline, CDR1 is SGHTA and CDR2 is FQGTGA. Trimming took 5 bases from V and 4 from J, leaving 17 bases between them. The CDR3 region is CASSTQATGPTGELFF. DNA for the CDR3: TGTGCCAGCAGCACGCAAGCGACTGGTCCCACCGGGGAGCTGTTTTTT.

This clone was seen just once. Distinct nucleotide sequences in the sample also encode this CDR3. The rearrangement uses TRBV9 and TRBJ1-1; D is uncertain. CDR3 length: 14 amino acids. The germline V gene has CDR1 SGDLS and CDR2 YYNGEE. Trimming took off 0 bases at V and 5 bases at J, with 11 bases between the two ends. DNA of the CDR3: TGTGCCAGCAGCGTAGAGGGTAGCGGTACTGAAGCTTTCTTT. Translated, it gives CASSVEGSGTEAFF.

The genes are TRBV5-6 and TRBJ1-2; D call uncertain. Germline CDR1 and CDR2: SGHDT and YYEEEE. This CDR3 region has 15 residues. With 0 bases removed from V and 4 bases from J, the gap between germline ends came to 13 bases. The CDR3 loop reads CASSLERAPSYGYTF. DNA for the CDR3: TGTGCCAGCAGCTTGGAGAGGGCACCCTCCTATGGCTACACCTTC.

J is TRBJ1-2 and V is TRBV29-1, with D uncertain. The CDR3 consists of 13 residues. Trimming removed 7 bases at V and 3 bases at J, with 15 bases between. Germline CDR1 SQVTM, CDR2 ANQGSEA. The CDR3 sequence is CSAAARKDYGYTF. CDR3 nucleotide sequence: TGCAGCGCCGCAGCTAGGAAGGACTATGGCTACACCTTC.

The chain is built from TRBV6-1 and TRBJ1-2; no reliable D call. The length of the CDR3 is 15 residues. Per the germline V gene, CDR1 is MNHNS and CDR2 is SASEGT. The V and J ends lost 5 bases and 5 bases respectively, with 18 bases between them. The DNA of the CDR3 is TGTGCCAGCAGTAAACGGACTGATTTTGTTTATGGCTACACCTTC. As protein: CASSKRTDFVYGYTF.

The chain couples TRBV19 to TRBJ2-4; possibly TRBD2 for D (6 bases). The CDR3 length is 14 residues. Between the trimmed V and J ends, which lost 10 bases and 7 bases, there was a span of 20 bases. Germline V gene sequence: CDR1 LNHDA, CDR2 SQIVND (reference sequence). CDR3 DNA sequence: TGTGCCACTCGGCTCACTGGGGAGGTGAACATTCAGTACTTC. Translation gives CATRLTGEVNIQYF. The full variable domain, in which reference TRBV19 and TRBJ2-4 provide the parts outside the CDR3, is DGGITQSPKYLFRKEGQNVTLSCEQNLNHDAMYWYRQDPGQGLRLIYYSQIVNDFQKGDIAEGYSVSREKKESFPLTVTSAQKNPTAFYLCATRLTGEVNIQYFGAGTRLSVL.

The V call is TRBV30, the J call TRBJ2-5; 8 positions agree with TRBD2. Germline loops: CDR1 GTSNPN, CDR2 SVGIG (reference sequence). The CDR3 loop spans 15 amino acids. The junction had 11 bases not matched to a gene; V was cut back by 4 bases and J by 4 bases. The CDR3 sequence is CAWTPLAGGLETQYF. The CDR3 DNA reads as TGTGCCTGGACGCCCCTGGCGGGGGGTTTAGAGACCCAGTACTTC.

This clone was recorded only once. The chain couples TRBV11-3 to TRBJ2-3; tentatively, D is TRBD1 (6 bases). CDR3 size: 17 residues. Looked up from germline, CDR1 is SGHNT and CDR2 is YENEEA. Trimming cost V 5 bases and J 6 bases, with 24 bases left between them. The DNA of the CDR3 is TGTGCCAGCAGCCCATCCCCTATGCCGGGGCAGGGGGATACGCAGTATTTT. Amino acid sequence: CASSPSPMPGQGDTQYF.

The chain is built from TRBV7-8 and TRBJ2-1, with 7 bases that match TRBD2. This CDR3 region has 16 residues. Germline-derived CDR1 and CDR2 are SGHVS and FQNEAQ. J lost 5 bases, V lost 5 bases, and 12 bases had no gene match. CDR3 residues: CASSLERGNVHNEQFF. The CDR3 DNA sequence: TGTGCCAGCAGCCTGGAGCGGGGAAACGTCCACAATGAGCAGTTCTTC.

Details on this clone: Other DNA sequences of this sample code for an identical CDR3. This rearrangement joins TRBV18 to TRBJ1-2; TRBD1 matches 11 bases. The junction had 2 bases not matched to a gene; V was cut back by 0 bases and J by 2 bases. Germline-derived CDR1 and CDR2 are KGHSH and LQKENI. The CDR3 length is 16 residues. In DNA, the CDR3 is TGTGCCAGCTCACCACCTGGGACAGGGGGAAACTATGGCTACACCTTC. Translating it yields CASSPPGTGGNYGYTF.